This T cell receptor beta chain was obtained from a study of cytomegalovirus exposure and HLA in healthy donors. 13 Jbeta primers and 60 Vbeta primers were used for the PCR. TCRdb keeps only in-frame clones here, not all; method: immunoSEQ multiplex PCR. The sample lists around 200,000 clones, 75% to 90% occurring once. Germline values: CDR1 SGDLS, CDR2 YYNGEE. With 6 bases removed from V and 1 base from J, the gap between germline ends came to 13 bases. This CDR3 contains 14 residues. V and J are TRBV9 and TRBJ1-1; D unclear. The sample consisted of PBMCs. This receptor was taken from a woman aged 50 to 65 in good health and CMV-seropositive. CDR3 loop: CASTPRRENTEAFF. CDR3 bases: TGTGCCAGCACCCCGAGACGGGAGAACACTGAAGCTTTCTTT. The full variable domain, in which reference TRBV9 and TRBJ1-1 provide the parts outside the CDR3, is DSGVTQTPKHLITATGQRVTLRCSPRSGDLSVYWYQQSLDQGLQFLIQYYNGEERAKGNILERFSAQQFPDLHSELNLSSLELGDSALYFCASTPRRENTEAFFGQGTRLTVV.